A single sample is the source of the 30 T cell receptor beta chains below, sequenced in a study of post-analysis software for immune sequencing data. Overall study results and limits: About five TRBV segments were more frequent in patients than controls; TRBV5-6, TRBV5-1 and TRBV20-1 belonged to this group.

Their target antigens are unknown. Every TCR beta cDNA library bore unique molecular identifiers. From the PCR reads, TCRdb called clonotypes with MiXCR, one entry per CDR3 protein. The sample contains approximately 690,000 distinct CDR3 sequences, around 64% of which appear only once. The sequenced sample consisted of blood. Receptor source: a girl aged 2-10 years with multiple sclerosis.

The rearrangement links TRBV7-6 to TRBJ2-1; the D gene could be TRBD1 or TRBD2 (5 bases each). Per the germline V gene, CDR1 is SGHVS and CDR2 is FNYEAQ. V lost 5 bases and J lost 10, with 12 bases in between. The length of the CDR3 is 12 residues. CDR3 sequence (DNA): TGTGCCAGCAGCCCCCGGGGCAGGGAGCAGTTCTTC. Residues: CASSPRGREQFF.

The V call is TRBV12-3 or TRBV12-4, the J call TRBJ2-6; D is undetermined. The CDR3 has 16 residues. V was clipped by 0 bases and J by 0 bases, with 6 bases between them. The CDR3 here is CASSLARPSGANVLTF. CDR3 DNA sequence: TGTGCCAGCAGTTTAGCGAGACCCTCTGGGGCCAACGTCCTGACTTTC.

There are a few counts of this clonotype. The chain carries TRBV5-6 and TRBJ2-1; D may be TRBD1 (7 bases). In germline, CDR1 is SGHDT, CDR2 YYEEEE. V gave up 0 bases and J gave up 3 bases, with 16 bases separating them. The CDR3 length is 17 residues. CDR3 nucleotides: TGTGCCAGCAGCTTGGCCAGGGGTCAGGGGGGCTACAATGAGCAGTTCTTC. It specifies CASSLARGQGGYNEQFF.

The rearrangement links TRBV6-6 to TRBJ2-3; D gene unclear. Trimming left V 8 bases short and J 3 bases short, with 12 bases between. The germline V gene has CDR1 MNHNY and CDR2 SVGAGI (reference sequence). This CDR3 contains 13 residues. CDR3 sequence reads: CASGSGETDTQYF. The CDR3, as DNA: TGTGCCAGCGGGTCTGGGGAAACAGATACGCAGTATTTT.

V and J are TRBV4-1 and TRBJ2-1; D may be TRBD1 or TRBD2 (6 bases each). Germline CDR1 reads MGHRA; CDR2 reads YSYEKL. The V end lost 3 bases, the J end lost 9 bases, and 21 bases lay between the germline ends. The CDR3 runs 16 residues. The CDR3, as DNA: TGCGCCAGCAGCCATCTGGGGAATGGGGGGCGAAGTGAGCAGTTCTTC. Its translation is CASSHLGNGGRSEQFF.

In this sample, this clonotype turned up a few times. The chain recombines TRBV7-9 with TRBJ2-7; 8 bases agree with TRBD2. The J segment lost 6 bases and the V segment lost 5 bases, leaving 3 bases of the junction unmatched. The germline gives CDR1 SEHNR, CDR2 FQNEAQ (reference sequence). There are 12 residues in the CDR3. CDR3 protein: CASSSTSGEQYF. Here the CDR3 DNA reads TGTGCCAGCAGCAGCACTAGCGGCGAGCAGTACTTC.

The CDR3 coding sequence is TGTGCCAGCAGTTACCGGCAATACTATGGCTACACCTTC. Amino acid sequence: CASSYRQYYGYTF. This chain joins TRBV6-2 or TRBV6-3 and TRBJ1-2; D remains ambiguous. This CDR3 spans 13 amino acids. CDR1 is MNHEY and CDR2 is SVGEGT in the germline V gene. The V gene lost 2 bases and the J gene lost 3 bases, with 7 bases spanning the gap.

This clonotype has only a few counts. The J gene is TRBJ2-7, the V gene TRBV28; 12 bases align to TRBD1. Unmatched junction bases numbered 5, after V lost 5 bases and J lost 3 bases. Per germline, CDR1 MDHEN and CDR2 SYDVKM. The length of the CDR3 is 15 residues. The CDR3 DNA reads TGTGCCAGCAGTCCAGGGACAGGGGGCCTCTACGAGCAGTACTTC. Protein: CASSPGTGGLYEQYF.

The chain joins TRBV5-1 to TRBJ2-1; 10 bases fit TRBD1. Germline V gene lookup returns CDR1 SGHRS and CDR2 YFSETQ. Germline trimming cut 0 bases from V and 7 bases from J; bases unmatched to any gene: 10. The CDR3 is 17 residues long. CDR3 residues: CASSLAPTGGRGNEQFF. DNA of the CDR3: TGCGCCAGCAGCTTGGCCCCGACAGGGGGCCGTGGGAATGAGCAGTTCTTC. Supplemented by reference TRBV5-1 and TRBJ2-1, the full variable domain reads KAGVTQTPRYLIKTRGQQVTLSCSPISGHRSVSWYQQTPGQGLQFLFEYFSETQRNKGNFPGRFSGRQFSNSRSEMNVSTLELGDSALYLCASSLAPTGGRGNEQFFGPGTRLTVL.

This clonotype was picked up a small number of times. V gene TRBV29-1 combines with J gene TRBJ2-1; D assignment may be TRBD1 or TRBD2 (5 bases each). The germline V gene has CDR1 SQVTM and CDR2 ANQGSEA. This CDR3 comprises 11 residues. CDR3 residues: CTGAVSDEQFF. The DNA of the CDR3 is TGCACCGGGGCGGTCTCCGATGAGCAGTTCTTC.

The chain couples TRBV2 to TRBJ2-7; D is perhaps TRBD1 (7 bases). The last part of the DNA fits TRBJ2-4 better; the J call may be wrong. From germline, CDR1 is SNHLY and CDR2 FYNNEI. This CDR3 has 14 amino acids. DNA of the CDR3: TGTGCCAGCAGTGATGGCAGGGGGGAGGACATTCAGTACTTC. This translates into CASSDGRGEDIQYF.

This clonotype is categorized as medium-sized. The CDR3 loop reads CAIRSPDGSRTDTQYF. The CDR3 region has the DNA TGTGCCATCAGGAGTCCGGACGGCTCCAGAACAGATACGCAGTATTTT. V is TRBV10-3 and J is TRBJ2-3; no firm D call. V shed 6 bases and J shed 3 bases, with 19 bases lying between them. Per the germline V gene, CDR1 is ENHRY and CDR2 is SYGVKD. The CDR3 is 16 residues long.

The chain carries TRBV4-3 and TRBJ2-1; 8 nucleotides align to TRBD2. This CDR3 spans 15 amino acids. With V trimmed by 1 base and J by 2 bases, 1 base remained unmatched. CDR1 is LGHNA and CDR2 is YSLEER in the germline V gene. The CDR3 region is CASSQAGGPYNEQFF. CDR3 sequence (DNA): TGCGCCAGCAGCCAAGCGGGGGGGCCCTACAATGAGCAGTTCTTC.

CDR3 bases: TGCAGCGTTGAAGGCATCTCGGGGGGGTTGTCCTACAATGAGCAGTACTTC. It specifies CSVEGISGGLSYNEQYF. The genes are TRBV29-1 and TRBJ2-1; 8 bases line up with TRBD2. The J call is doubtful: the DNA matches TRBJ2-7 better. Germline V gives CDR1 SQVTM, CDR2 ANQGSEA. This CDR3 is built from 17 residues.

The rearrangement joins TRBV6-2 or TRBV6-3 to TRBJ1-1; the match to TRBD1 covers 8 bases. The CDR3 sequence is 15 residues long. J lost 10 bases, V lost 4 bases, and 14 bases had no gene match. CDR1 and CDR2 (germline): MNHEY, SVGEGT. CDR3 nucleotides: TGTGCCAGCAGTTGGTCCGACAGGGGACCCTTTACAGCTTTCTTT. Translating it yields CASSWSDRGPFTAFF.

The rearrangement links TRBV7-9 to TRBJ2-1; D perhaps matches TRBD1 (5 bases). Per the germline V gene, CDR1 is SEHNR and CDR2 is FQNEAQ (reference sequence). The V end lost 5 bases, the J end lost 10 bases, and 18 bases lay between the germline ends. The length of the CDR3 is 14 residues. The CDR3 DNA follows: TGTGCCAGCAGCCTAGGGGAAGGTCCTCGGGAGCAGTTCTTC. Its protein is CASSLGEGPREQFF.

The chain recombines TRBV7-2 with TRBJ1-5; TRBD1 might be the D (5 bases). CDR1 is SGHTA and CDR2 is FQGNSA in the germline V gene. With 8 bases removed from V and 7 bases from J, the gap between germline ends came to 12 bases. The CDR3 length is 12 residues. CDR3 bases: TGTGCCAGCGGGACGCCGGAGCAGCCCCAGCATTTT. It encodes CASGTPEQPQHF.

There are a few counts of this clonotype. This chain joins TRBV7-4 and TRBJ2-1; 10 bases map to TRBD2. The CDR3 covers 17 residues. Germline trimming cut 5 bases from V and 8 bases from J; bases unmatched to any gene: 15. From germline, CDR1 is SGHVT and CDR2 SQSDAQ. Written as DNA, the CDR3 is TGTGCCAGCAGCCCCGACCCCAGCGGGGGGGCCAGGGATGAGCAGTTCTTC. It yields the protein CASSPDPSGGARDEQFF.

The CDR3 coding sequence is TGCGCCAGCAGCCCAACCGACAGGTCCTACGAGCAGTACTTC. This sequence encodes CASSPTDRSYEQYF. The chain uses TRBV5-1 and TRBJ2-7; D is perhaps TRBD1 (6 bases). Trimming cost V 4 bases and J 1 base, with 12 bases left between them. The CDR3 loop spans 14 amino acids. Germline V gene data show CDR1 as SGHRS and CDR2 as YFSETQ. The complete variable domain, with remaining parts taken from reference TRBV5-1 and TRBJ2-7, reads KAGVTQTPRYLIKTRGQQVTLSCSPISGHRSVSWYQQTPGQGLQFLFEYFSETQRNKGNFPGRFSGRQFSNSRSEMNVSTLELGDSALYLCASSPTDRSYEQYFGPGTRLTVT.

The chain carries TRBV7-9 and TRBJ1-5, with unresolved D. Germline CDR1 SEHNR, CDR2 FQNEAQ (reference sequence). Deletions cut 4 bases from V and 7 bases from J, with 11 bases between. The CDR3 is made up of 13 amino acids. The DNA for the CDR3 is TGTGCCAGCAGCTCTACCGTTAAACAGCCCCAGCATTTT. This translates into CASSSTVKQPQHF.

The chain recombines TRBV7-2 with TRBJ2-1; 7 bases fit TRBD2. V lost 8 bases, J lost 2 bases, and 3 bases stayed unmatched. CDR1 and CDR2 (germline): SGHTA, FQGNSA. This CDR3 region has 13 residues. The CDR3 coding sequence is TGTGCCAGCGCAAGCGGGGCCTACAATGAGCAGTTCTTC. It codes for CASASGAYNEQFF.

This clonotype has a single count. V and J are TRBV2 and TRBJ2-1; D unresolved. CDR1 is SNHLY and CDR2 is FYNNEI in the germline V gene. This CDR3 contains 14 residues. V gave up 1 base and J gave up 9 bases, with 13 bases separating them. The CDR3 loop is CASSEEYGGTEQFF. The CDR3 region has the DNA TGTGCCAGCAGTGAAGAATACGGTGGTACTGAGCAGTTCTTC.

This clonotype was recorded a few times. The CDR3 bases are TGTGCCAGCAGTTTAGCCCCCGGGGGGCAGGAGACCCAGTACTTC. It yields the protein CASSLAPGGQETQYF. The V and J genes are TRBV12-3 or TRBV12-4 and TRBJ2-5; TRBD2 is a possible D gene (7 bases). V was shortened by 0 bases and J by 5 bases, with 13 bases between the two germline ends. The length of the CDR3 is 15 residues.

The chain carries TRBV20-1 and TRBJ2-3; D is tentatively TRBD1 or TRBD2 (6 bases each). The V end was cut by 3 bases, the J end by 3 bases, with 13 bases between. CDR1 and CDR2 (germline): DFQATT, SNEGSKA (reference sequence). This CDR3 contains 14 residues. Written as DNA, the CDR3 is TGCAGTGCTAGTACCGGGGGCCTTACAGATACGCAGTATTTT. Translation: CSASTGGLTDTQYF.

This chain connects TRBV20-1 to TRBJ2-2; D is possibly TRBD1 (6 bases). V lost 2 bases, J lost 6 bases, and 16 bases lay in between. In germline, CDR1 is DFQATT, CDR2 SNEGSKA (reference sequence). CDR3 length equals 15 residues. For the CDR3, the DNA is TGCAGTGCTAGATTCCCAGGGGCTGAGGCCGGGGAGCTGTTTTTT. This translates into CSARFPGAEAGELFF.

The gene calls are TRBV5-1 and TRBJ2-1, with D perhaps TRBD2 (7 bases). CDR3 length equals 17 residues. V was clipped by 1 base and J by 5 bases, with 19 bases between them. The germline gives CDR1 SGHRS, CDR2 YFSETQ. The CDR3 nucleotides read TGCGCCAGCAGCTTGAGGCGCATGGCGGGGGCACACAATGAGCAGTTCTTC. Its translation: CASSLRRMAGAHNEQFF.

This clonotype was detected a few times. This chain links TRBV3-1 with TRBJ2-3, with D perhaps TRBD1 or TRBD2 (5 bases each). This CDR3 spans 15 amino acids. The V gene's germline CDR1 is LGHDT and CDR2 YNNKEL (reference sequence). V was shortened by 4 bases and J by 4 bases, with 15 bases between the two germline ends. In DNA, the CDR3 is TGTGCCAGCAGCCCTAACGGGGCTGGAGCAGATACGCAGTATTTT. Protein sequence: CASSPNGAGADTQYF.

Note on this clonotype: Here the CDR3 omits its conserved ending phenylalanine or tryptophan, so a read error is the likely source. The chain links TRBV5-1 to TRBJ2-5; tentative D call: TRBD2 (6 bases). V lost 4 bases, J lost 4 bases, and 14 bases lay in between. CDR1 and CDR2 from the germline V gene are SGHRS and YFSETQ. This CDR3 spans 14 amino acids. The CDR3 spells CASSRGTASETQYY. The CDR3 DNA follows: TGCGCCAGCAGCCGCGGGACTGCTTCAGAGACCCAGTACTAC.

This clonotype was seen more than once but under ten times. The chain joins TRBV7-9 to TRBJ2-1; 8 bases align to TRBD1. The trim removed 6 bases at V and 2 bases at J, leaving 6 bases unmatched. The CDR3 contains 15 residues. Germline-derived CDR1 and CDR2 are SEHNR and FQNEAQ (reference sequence). The CDR3 sequence is CASSYQTGAYNEQFF. The CDR3 DNA reads TGTGCCAGCAGTTATCAGACAGGGGCCTACAATGAGCAGTTCTTC.

On this clonotype itself: No conserved phenylalanine or tryptophan is present at the end of the CDR3, so a read error is the likely explanation. This sequence joins TRBV3-1 and TRBJ2-7, with 9 bases lining up with TRBD2. CDR1 LGHDT and CDR2 YNNKEL come from the germline V gene (reference sequence). J gave up 6 bases and V 1 base, and 10 bases lay outside the gene matches. This CDR3 spans 16 amino acids. The CDR3 DNA follows: TGTGCCAGCAGCCAAGCGGATAGCGGGAGAACTGGCGAGCAGTACTCC. Translation gives CASSQADSGRTGEQYS.